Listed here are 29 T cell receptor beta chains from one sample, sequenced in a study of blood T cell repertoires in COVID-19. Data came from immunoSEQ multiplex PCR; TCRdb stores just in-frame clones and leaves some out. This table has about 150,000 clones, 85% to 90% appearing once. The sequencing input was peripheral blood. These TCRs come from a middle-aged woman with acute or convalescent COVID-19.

CDR3 in DNA: TGTGCCAGCAGCTTACTCGGACAGGGGGACTACGAGCAGTACTTC. Protein product: CASSLLGQGDYEQYF. V gene TRBV11-3 combines with J gene TRBJ2-7; TRBD1 agrees at 10 bases. Germline V gene sequence: CDR1 SGHNT, CDR2 YENEEA. The V and J ends lost 2 bases and 3 bases, in that order; junction bases with no gene match: 4. The CDR3 spans 15 residues.

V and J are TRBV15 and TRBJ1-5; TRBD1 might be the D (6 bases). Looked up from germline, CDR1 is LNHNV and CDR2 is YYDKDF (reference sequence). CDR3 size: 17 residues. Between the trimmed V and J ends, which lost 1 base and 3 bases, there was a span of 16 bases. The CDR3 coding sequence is TGTGCCACCAGCAGAGTCTCCAGGACAGACCTCAATCAGCCCCAGCATTTT. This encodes CATSRVSRTDLNQPQHF.

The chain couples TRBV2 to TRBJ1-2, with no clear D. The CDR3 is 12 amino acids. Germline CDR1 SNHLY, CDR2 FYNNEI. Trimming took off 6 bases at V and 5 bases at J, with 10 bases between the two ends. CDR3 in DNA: TGTGCCAGCAGCCCAAACCAGTATGGCTACACCTTC. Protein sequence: CASSPNQYGYTF.

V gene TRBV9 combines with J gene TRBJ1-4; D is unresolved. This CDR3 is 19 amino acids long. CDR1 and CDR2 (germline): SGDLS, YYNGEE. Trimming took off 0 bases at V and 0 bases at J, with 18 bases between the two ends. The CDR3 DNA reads TGTGCCAGCAGCGTAGGGCCCCTCCAGGCCCGAGCAACTAATGAAAAACTGTTTTTT. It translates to CASSVGPLQARATNEKLFF.

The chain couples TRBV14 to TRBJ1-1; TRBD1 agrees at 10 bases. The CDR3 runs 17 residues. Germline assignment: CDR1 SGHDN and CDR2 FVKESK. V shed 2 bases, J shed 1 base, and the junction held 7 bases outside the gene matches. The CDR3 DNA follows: TGTGCCAGCAGCCAATCCGGGACAGGGGTTGGGAACACTGAAGCTTTCTTT. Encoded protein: CASSQSGTGVGNTEAFF.

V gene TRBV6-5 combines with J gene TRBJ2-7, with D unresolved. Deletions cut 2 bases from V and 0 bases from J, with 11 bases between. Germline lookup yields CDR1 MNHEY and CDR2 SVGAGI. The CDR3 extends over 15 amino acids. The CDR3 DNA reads TGTGCCAGCAGTTACCTCAGCGCAAACTCCTACGAGCAGTACTTC. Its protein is CASSYLSANSYEQYF.

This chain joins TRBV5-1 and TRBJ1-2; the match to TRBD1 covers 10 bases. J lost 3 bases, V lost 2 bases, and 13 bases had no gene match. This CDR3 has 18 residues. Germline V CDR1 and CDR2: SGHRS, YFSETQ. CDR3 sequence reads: CASSFPDIPGTGDYGYTF. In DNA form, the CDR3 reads TGCGCCAGCAGCTTCCCCGACATCCCCGGGACAGGGGACTATGGCTACACCTTC.

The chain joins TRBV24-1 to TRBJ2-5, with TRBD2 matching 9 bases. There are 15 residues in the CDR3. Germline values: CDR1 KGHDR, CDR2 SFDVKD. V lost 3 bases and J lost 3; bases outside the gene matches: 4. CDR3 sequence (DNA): TGTGCCACCAGTGATCGGATAGCGGGGGAAGAGACCCAGTACTTC. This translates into CATSDRIAGEETQYF.

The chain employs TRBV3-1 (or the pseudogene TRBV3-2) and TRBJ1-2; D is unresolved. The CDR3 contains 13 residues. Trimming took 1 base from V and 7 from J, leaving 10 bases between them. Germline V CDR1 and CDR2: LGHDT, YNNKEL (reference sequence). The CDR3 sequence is CASSQVSEAGYTF. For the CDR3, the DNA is TGTGCCAGCAGCCAAGTGAGCGAGGCTGGCTACACCTTC.

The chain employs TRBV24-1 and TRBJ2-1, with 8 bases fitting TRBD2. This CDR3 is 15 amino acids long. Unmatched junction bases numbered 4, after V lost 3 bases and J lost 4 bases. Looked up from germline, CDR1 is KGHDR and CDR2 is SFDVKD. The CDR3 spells CATSDTSGAYNEQFF. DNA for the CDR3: TGTGCCACCAGTGATACTAGCGGTGCGTACAATGAGCAGTTCTTC.

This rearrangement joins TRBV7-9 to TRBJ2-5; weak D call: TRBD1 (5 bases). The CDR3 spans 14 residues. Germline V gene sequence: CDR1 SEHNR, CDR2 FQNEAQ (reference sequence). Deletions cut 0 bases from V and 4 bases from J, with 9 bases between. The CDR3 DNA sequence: TGTGCCAGCAGCTTAGCAGGGGCCGGAGAGACCCAGTACTTC. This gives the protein CASSLAGAGETQYF.

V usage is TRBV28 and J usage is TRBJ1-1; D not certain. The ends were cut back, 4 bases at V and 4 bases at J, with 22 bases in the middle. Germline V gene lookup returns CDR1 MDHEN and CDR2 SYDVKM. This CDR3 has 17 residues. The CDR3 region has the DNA TGTGCCAGCAGTTCTACGGAAGGTTTCTATCCGGGCACTGAAGCTTTCTTT. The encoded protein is CASSSTEGFYPGTEAFF. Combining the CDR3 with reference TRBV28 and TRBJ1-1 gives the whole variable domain DVKVTQSSRYLVKRTGEKVFLECVQDMDHENMFWYRQDPGLGLRLIYFSYDVKMKEKGDIPEGYSVSREKKERFSLILESASTNQTSMYLCASSSTEGFYPGTEAFFGQGTRLTVV.

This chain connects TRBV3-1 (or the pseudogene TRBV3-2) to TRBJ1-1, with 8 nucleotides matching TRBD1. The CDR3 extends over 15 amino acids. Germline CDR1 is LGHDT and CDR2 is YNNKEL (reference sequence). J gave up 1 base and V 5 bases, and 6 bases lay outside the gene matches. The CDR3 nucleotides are TGTGCCAGCAGCTCGCGTGACAGGGGGAACACTGAAGCTTTCTTT. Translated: CASSSRDRGNTEAFF.

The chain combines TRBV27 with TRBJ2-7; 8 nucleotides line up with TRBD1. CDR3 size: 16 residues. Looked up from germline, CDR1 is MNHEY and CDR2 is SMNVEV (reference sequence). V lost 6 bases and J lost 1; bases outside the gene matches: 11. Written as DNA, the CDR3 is TGTGCCAGCAGCCTAGGAGCCAGGGGGCATTCCTACGAGCAGTACTTC. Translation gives CASSLGARGHSYEQYF.

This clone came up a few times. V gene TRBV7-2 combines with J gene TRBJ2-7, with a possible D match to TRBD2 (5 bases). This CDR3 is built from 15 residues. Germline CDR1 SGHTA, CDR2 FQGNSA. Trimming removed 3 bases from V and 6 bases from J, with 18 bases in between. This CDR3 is CASSFQSSGAGEQYF. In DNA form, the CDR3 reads TGTGCCAGCAGCTTCCAGTCCTCTGGTGCGGGCGAGCAGTACTTC. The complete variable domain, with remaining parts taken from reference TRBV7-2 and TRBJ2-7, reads GAGVSQSPSNKVTEKGKDVELRCDPISGHTALYWYRQSLGQGLEFLIYFQGNSAPDKSGLPSDRFSAERTGGSVSTLTIQRTQQEDSAVYLCASSFQSSGAGEQYFGPGTRLTVT.

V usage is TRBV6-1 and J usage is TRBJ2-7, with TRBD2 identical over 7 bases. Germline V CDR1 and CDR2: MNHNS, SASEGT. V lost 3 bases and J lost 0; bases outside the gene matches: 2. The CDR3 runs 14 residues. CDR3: CASSDSGTSYEQYF. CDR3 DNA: TGTGCCAGCAGTGACAGCGGGACCTCCTACGAGCAGTACTTC.

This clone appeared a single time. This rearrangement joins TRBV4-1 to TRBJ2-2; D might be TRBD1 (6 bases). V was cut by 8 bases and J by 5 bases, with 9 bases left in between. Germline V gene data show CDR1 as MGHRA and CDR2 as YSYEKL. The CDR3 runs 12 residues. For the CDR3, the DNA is TGCGCCAGCCTTACAGGGACCGGGGAGCTGTTTTTT. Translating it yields CASLTGTGELFF.

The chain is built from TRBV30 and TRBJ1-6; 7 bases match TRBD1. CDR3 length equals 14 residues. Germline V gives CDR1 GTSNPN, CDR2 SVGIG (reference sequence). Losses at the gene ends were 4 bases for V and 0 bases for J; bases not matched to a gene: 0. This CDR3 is CAWTGGSYNSPLHF. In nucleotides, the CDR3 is TGTGCCTGGACAGGGGGCTCCTATAATTCACCCCTCCACTTT.

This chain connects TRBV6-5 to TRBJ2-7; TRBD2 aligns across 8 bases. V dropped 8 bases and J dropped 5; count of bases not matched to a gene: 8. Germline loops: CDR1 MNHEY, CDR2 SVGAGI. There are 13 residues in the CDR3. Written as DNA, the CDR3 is TGTGCCAGCGGGGGACTAGTAAGCGACGAGCAGTACTTC. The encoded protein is CASGGLVSDEQYF.

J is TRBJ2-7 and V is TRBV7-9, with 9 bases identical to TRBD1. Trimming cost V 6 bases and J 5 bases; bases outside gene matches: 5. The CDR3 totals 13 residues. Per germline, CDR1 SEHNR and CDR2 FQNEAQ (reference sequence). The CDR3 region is CASRNTGGDEQYF. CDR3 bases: TGTGCCAGCAGGAACACAGGGGGCGACGAGCAGTACTTC.

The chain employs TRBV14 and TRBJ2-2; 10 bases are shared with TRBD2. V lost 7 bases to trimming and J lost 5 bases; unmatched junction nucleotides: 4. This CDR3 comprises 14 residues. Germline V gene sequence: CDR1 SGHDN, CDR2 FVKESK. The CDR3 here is CASKTSGSTGELFF. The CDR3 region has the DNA TGTGCCAGCAAGACTAGCGGGTCAACCGGGGAGCTGTTTTTT.

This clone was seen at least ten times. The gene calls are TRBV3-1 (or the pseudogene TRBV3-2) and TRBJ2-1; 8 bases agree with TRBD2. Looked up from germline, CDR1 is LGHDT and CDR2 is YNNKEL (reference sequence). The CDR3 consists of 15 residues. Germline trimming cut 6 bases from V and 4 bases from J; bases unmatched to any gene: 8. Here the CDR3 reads CASSQTGGLYNEQFF. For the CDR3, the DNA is TGTGCCAGCAGTCAAACGGGGGGGCTTTACAATGAGCAGTTCTTC.

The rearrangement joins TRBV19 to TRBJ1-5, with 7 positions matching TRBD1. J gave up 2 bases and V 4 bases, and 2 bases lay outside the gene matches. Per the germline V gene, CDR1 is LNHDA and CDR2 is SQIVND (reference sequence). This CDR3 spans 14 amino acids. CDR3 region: CASSTQGGNQPQHF. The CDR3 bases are TGTGCCAGTAGTACCCAGGGGGGCAATCAGCCCCAGCATTTT.

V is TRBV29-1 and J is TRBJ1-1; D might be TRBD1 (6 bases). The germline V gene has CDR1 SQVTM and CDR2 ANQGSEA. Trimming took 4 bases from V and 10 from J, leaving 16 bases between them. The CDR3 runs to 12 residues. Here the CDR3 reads CSVGQVSPGAFF. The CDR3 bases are TGCAGCGTTGGACAGGTGAGCCCCGGAGCTTTCTTT.

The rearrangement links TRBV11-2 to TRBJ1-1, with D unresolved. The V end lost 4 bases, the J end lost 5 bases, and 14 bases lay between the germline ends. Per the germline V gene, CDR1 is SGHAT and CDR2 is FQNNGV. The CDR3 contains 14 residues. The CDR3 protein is CASSWAGGETEAFF. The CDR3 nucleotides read TGTGCCAGCAGCTGGGCGGGTGGGGAGACTGAAGCTTTCTTT.

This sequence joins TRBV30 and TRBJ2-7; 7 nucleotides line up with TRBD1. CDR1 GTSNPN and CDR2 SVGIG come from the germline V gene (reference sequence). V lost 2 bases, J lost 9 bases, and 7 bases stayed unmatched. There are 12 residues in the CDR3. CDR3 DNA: TGTGCCTGGAGTCGGGACAGCCTGGGGCAGTACTTC. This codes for CAWSRDSLGQYF.

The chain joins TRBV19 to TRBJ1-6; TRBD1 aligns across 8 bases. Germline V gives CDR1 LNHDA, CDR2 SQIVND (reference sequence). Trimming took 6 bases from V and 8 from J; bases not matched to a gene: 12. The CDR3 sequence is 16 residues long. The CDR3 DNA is TGTGCCAGTAGCAGGACAGGGCTTAACTCCGATTCACCCCTCCACTTT. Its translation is CASSRTGLNSDSPLHF.

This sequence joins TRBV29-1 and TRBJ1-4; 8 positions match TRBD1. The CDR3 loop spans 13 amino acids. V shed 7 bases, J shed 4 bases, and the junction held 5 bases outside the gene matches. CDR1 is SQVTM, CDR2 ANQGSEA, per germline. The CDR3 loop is CSARGQLNEKLFF. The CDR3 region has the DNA TGCAGCGCCAGGGGGCAACTTAATGAAAAACTGTTTTTT.

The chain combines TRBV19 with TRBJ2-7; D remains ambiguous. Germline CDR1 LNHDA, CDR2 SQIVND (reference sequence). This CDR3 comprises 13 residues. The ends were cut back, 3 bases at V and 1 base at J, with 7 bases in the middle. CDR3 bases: TGTGCCAGTAGTATGGCCGTATCCTACGAGCAGTACTTC. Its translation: CASSMAVSYEQYF.